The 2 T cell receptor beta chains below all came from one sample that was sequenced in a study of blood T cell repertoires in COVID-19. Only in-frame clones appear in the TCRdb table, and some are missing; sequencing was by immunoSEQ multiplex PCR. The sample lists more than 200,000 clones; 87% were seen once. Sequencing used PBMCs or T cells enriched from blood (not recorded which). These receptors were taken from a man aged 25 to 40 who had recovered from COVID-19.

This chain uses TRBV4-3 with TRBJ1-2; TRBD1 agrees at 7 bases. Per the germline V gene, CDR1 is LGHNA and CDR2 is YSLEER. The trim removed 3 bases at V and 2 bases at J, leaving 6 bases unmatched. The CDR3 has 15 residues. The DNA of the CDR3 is TGCGCCAGCAGCCATTCTACAGGGGCCAACTATGGCTACACCTTC. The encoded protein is CASSHSTGANYGYTF.

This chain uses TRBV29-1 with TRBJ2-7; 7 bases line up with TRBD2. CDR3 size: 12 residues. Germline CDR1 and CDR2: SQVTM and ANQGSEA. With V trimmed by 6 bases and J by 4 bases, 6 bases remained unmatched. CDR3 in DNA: TGCAGCGTAGGCGGGGGTCTTTACGAGCAGTACTTC. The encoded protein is CSVGGGLYEQYF.